Included here is one T cell receptor beta chain sequence, with context. Its matching antigen is unknown. The study ran its PCR with 60 Vbeta and 13 Jbeta primers. The data were produced by immunoSEQ multiplex PCR, yet TCRdb's version contains in-frame clones alone and is incomplete. This table holds about 140,000 clones, about 80% found once. Trimming took 2 bases from V and 9 from J, leaving 14 bases between them. This CDR3 region has 13 residues. Germline-derived CDR1 and CDR2 are SGHAT and FQNNGV. The sample originates from a study of cytomegalovirus exposure and HLA in healthy donors. Study conclusions and caveats: Immune exposure information comprised only CMV serostatus. Associated with HLA alleles at 0.05 false discovery rate in a later analysis were 16,951 TCR beta sequences. Some highly shared sequence variants likely arose as a pipeline artifact. An analysis done earlier found most TCR beta V segments productive about 90% or about 30% of the time.

This chain links TRBV11-2 with TRBJ2-7; tentatively, D is TRBD2 (5 bases). The sequenced material came from PBMCs. The clonotype originates from a man aged 25-40 years in good health and CMV-seronegative. The CDR3: CASSLKTAAGQYF. CDR3 coding DNA: TGTGCCAGCAGCTTAAAGACGGCCGCGGGGCAGTACTTC.